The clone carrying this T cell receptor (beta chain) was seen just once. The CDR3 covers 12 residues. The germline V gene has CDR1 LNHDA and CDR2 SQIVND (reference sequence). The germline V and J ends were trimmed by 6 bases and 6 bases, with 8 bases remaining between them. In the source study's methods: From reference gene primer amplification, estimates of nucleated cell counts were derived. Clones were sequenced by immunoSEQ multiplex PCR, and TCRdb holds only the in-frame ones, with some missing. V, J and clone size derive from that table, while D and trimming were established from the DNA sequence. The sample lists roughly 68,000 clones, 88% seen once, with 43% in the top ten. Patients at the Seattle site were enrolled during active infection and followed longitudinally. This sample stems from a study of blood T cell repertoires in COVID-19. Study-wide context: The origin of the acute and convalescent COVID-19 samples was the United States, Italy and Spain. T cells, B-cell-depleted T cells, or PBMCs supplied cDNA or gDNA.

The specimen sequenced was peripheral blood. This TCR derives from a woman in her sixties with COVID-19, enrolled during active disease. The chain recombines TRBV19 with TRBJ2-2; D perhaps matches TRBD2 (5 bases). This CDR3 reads CASRVEAGELFF. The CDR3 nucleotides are TGTGCCAGTAGAGTGGAGGCCGGGGAGCTGTTTTTT.